The present entry profiles one T cell receptor (beta chain) with its context. No antigen is known for it. Some second doses came at about 4 weeks and others at about 12 weeks; these were pooled. The CDR3 totals 15 residues. Trimming took 2 bases from V and 2 from J; bases not matched to a gene: 4. Germline V CDR1 and CDR2: LNHNV, YYDKDF (reference sequence). The data originate from a study of T cell responses to AZD1222 COVID-19 vaccine. Study-level results: The study found vaccine-associated CD4 TCRs spanning spike, dominant at 160-218 and 743-854.

This table comes from immunoSEQ multiplex PCR, and its TCRdb copy is limited to in-frame clones, with some not included. In the table there are about 140,000 clones, roughly 93% of which are singletons. This chain uses TRBV15 with TRBJ2-3; 7 bases align to TRBD1. The receptor was derived from an adult who received the AZD1222 COVID-19 vaccine. This specimen consisted of peripheral blood, obtained 28 days after the second AZD1222 dose. CDR3 DNA: TGTGCCACCAGCAGACGGACAGGATACACAGATACGCAGTATTTT. Translation gives CATSRRTGYTDTQYF.